This T cell receptor beta chain emerged from a study of cytomegalovirus exposure and HLA in healthy donors. Study-wide background: Previous work identified 90 million to 130 million unique TCR beta sequences from around 180 million T cells.

In regard to this clone: Its antigen is as yet unknown.

Regarding donors, all were healthy bone marrow donors. Trimming pared 1 base from V and 7 bases from J, leaving 10 bases between. The CDR3 length is 13 residues. Germline CDR1 SGHDN, CDR2 FVKESK. Findings and caveats of the study: In vitro, a few CMV-associated chains proved specific for CMV antigens. Accounts indicate the classifier identified cytomegalovirus status with strong specificity and sensitivity.

Primers included in the PCR were 60 Vbeta and 13 Jbeta primers. TCRdb keeps only in-frame clones here, not all; method: immunoSEQ multiplex PCR. The top ten hold 1% of the sample, which has over 200,000 clones, 75% to 90% seen once. Sequenced material: PBMCs. This clonotype originated in a woman aged 18-29 years in good health and CMV-seronegative. The genes are TRBV14 and TRBJ1-1; the D gene is possibly TRBD1 (6 bases). The CDR3 coding sequence is TGTGCCAGCAGCCAAGGGGGGCGGATTGAAGCTTTCTTT. Its protein is CASSQGGRIEAFF.